The 27 T cell receptor beta chains below were found in one sample sequenced in a study of CD8 T cell repertoires and HIV-1 epitope variants. The table came from immunoSEQ multiplex PCR; TCRdb's copy has only in-frame clones and leaves some out. The table lists about 5,600 clones, approximately 65% of them singletons. No antigen has been identified for these receptors. The material sequenced was cultured CD8+ T cells derived from PBMCs. The receptors originated from a male donor with HIV.

This clone was detected a few times. The CDR3 reads CATSRKTDEQFF. CDR3 nucleotides: TGTGCCACCAGCAGAAAGACAGATGAGCAGTTCTTC. This chain uses TRBV15 with TRBJ2-1, with D tentatively TRBD1 (5 bases). Looked up from germline, CDR1 is LNHNV and CDR2 is YYDKDF (reference sequence). Trimming removed 2 bases at V and 8 bases at J, with 7 bases between. The CDR3 is 12 amino acids. The full variable domain, completed using reference TRBV15 and TRBJ2-1, is DAMVIQNPRYQVTQFGKPVTLSCSQTLNHNVMYWYQQKSSQAPKLLFHYYDKDFNNEADTPDNFQSRRPNTSFCFLDIRSPGLGDTAMYLCATSRKTDEQFFGPGTRLTVL.

The V call is TRBV10-2, the J call TRBJ2-3; no firm D call. CDR3 size: 16 residues. Germline loops: CDR1 WSHSY, CDR2 SAAADI. V lost 3 bases and J lost 1, with 14 bases in between. The CDR3 region is CASSDWRSAGTDTQYF. In DNA form, the CDR3 reads TGCGCCAGCAGTGACTGGCGGAGCGCGGGCACAGATACGCAGTATTTT.

The V gene is TRBV6-5, the J gene TRBJ2-2; 10 positions match TRBD1. V was clipped by 4 bases and J by 7 bases; unmatched bases: 6. CDR3 length: 15 amino acids. Germline CDR1 reads MNHEY; CDR2 reads SVGAGI. The DNA for the CDR3 is TGTGCCAGCAGTTTGACAGGGGGCAGGAGCGGGGAGCTGTTTTTT. Translated, it gives CASSLTGGRSGELFF.

The V call is TRBV9, the J call TRBJ2-5; TRBD2 is a possible D gene (6 bases). The CDR3 spans 15 residues. Trimming cost V 0 bases and J 2 bases, with 11 bases left between them. Germline V gene lookup returns CDR1 SGDLS and CDR2 YYNGEE. CDR3 residues: CASSVAAGLQETQYF. CDR3 nucleotide sequence: TGTGCCAGCAGCGTAGCTGCGGGGCTACAAGAGACCCAGTACTTC.

The rearrangement joins TRBV6-5 to TRBJ2-5; 12 positions agree with TRBD1. With 3 bases clipped from V and 5 bases from J, the junction kept 7 bases outside the gene matches. Germline V CDR1 and CDR2: MNHEY, SVGAGI. This CDR3 has 16 residues. DNA for the CDR3: TGTGCCAGCAGTTATACGGGACAGGGGGCCGGGGAGACCCAGTACTTC. It codes for CASSYTGQGAGETQYF.

The chain couples TRBV6-5 to TRBJ2-5; 8 bases match TRBD2. J gave up 5 bases and V 2 bases, and 7 bases lay outside the gene matches. The CDR3 totals 15 residues. Germline V gene data show CDR1 as MNHEY and CDR2 as SVGAGI. CDR3 sequence (DNA): TGTGCCAGCAGTTACGACGGGGCTAGCGGGGAGACCCAGTACTTC. It yields the protein CASSYDGASGETQYF.

This clone was counted a few times. This chain joins TRBV7-9 and TRBJ2-7, with TRBD1 matching 10 bases. The V gene end was trimmed by 5 bases and the J gene end by 1 base; junction bases not matched to a gene: 5. CDR3 length: 15 amino acids. The germline CDR1 and CDR2 sequences are SEHNR and FQNEAQ (reference sequence). The CDR3 nucleotides are TGTGCCAGCAGCCCATGGGGACAGGGGTCCTACGAGCAGTACTTC. This sequence encodes CASSPWGQGSYEQYF.

This clone was counted only a few times. The V and J genes are TRBV9 and TRBJ1-4; D is perhaps TRBD1 (6 bases). The germline V gene has CDR1 SGDLS and CDR2 YYNGEE. V was clipped by 4 bases and J by 5 bases, with 12 bases between them. The CDR3 is 14 amino acids. Written as DNA, the CDR3 is TGTGCCAGCAGCACTACAGGGTCCAATGAAAAACTGTTTTTT. Its translation is CASSTTGSNEKLFF.

This rearrangement joins TRBV28 to TRBJ2-7, with D perhaps TRBD2 (6 bases). Trimming removed 5 bases at V and 7 bases at J, with 21 bases between. The CDR3 has 15 amino acids. Germline V gives CDR1 MDHEN, CDR2 SYDVKM. The CDR3 DNA reads as TGTGCCAGCAGTCCTCCCCTGGGCCCTGGGGGGGAGCAGTACTTC. It yields the protein CASSPPLGPGGEQYF.

This clone was observed a few times. The chain recombines TRBV5-4 with TRBJ1-2; D perhaps matches TRBD1 (5 bases). This CDR3 is 14 amino acids long. V shed 2 bases and J shed 2 bases, with 10 bases lying between them. Germline lookup yields CDR1 SGHNT and CDR2 YYREEE (reference sequence). The CDR3 nucleotides read TGTGCCAGCAGCTTTCACGGGGGGAACTATGGCTACACCTTC. Translated: CASSFHGGNYGYTF.

The V call is TRBV19, the J call TRBJ1-1; TRBD1 agrees at 7 bases. The length of the CDR3 is 12 residues. V was clipped by 5 bases and J by 8 bases; unmatched bases: 5. The germline V gene has CDR1 LNHDA and CDR2 SQIVND (reference sequence). DNA for the CDR3: TGTGCCAGTAGTGTCGGGACAGTAGAAGCTTTCTTT. It is translated as CASSVGTVEAFF.

This chain joins TRBV29-1 and TRBJ2-1; D unclear. Germline-derived CDR1 and CDR2 are SQVTM and ANQGSEA. CDR3 length: 14 residues. Trimming removed 7 bases from V and 0 bases from J, with 13 bases in between. CDR3 sequence: CSASPISSYNEQFF. The CDR3 nucleotides read TGCAGCGCCAGTCCGATAAGCTCCTACAATGAGCAGTTCTTC.

The chain carries TRBV29-1 and TRBJ2-7; 10 nucleotides agree with TRBD2. J lost 2 bases, V lost 0 bases, and 4 bases had no gene match. The CDR3 is 15 residues long. The V gene's germline CDR1 is SQVTM and CDR2 ANQGSEA. CDR3 protein: CSVEERAGGPYEQYF. Here the CDR3 DNA reads TGCAGCGTTGAAGAGCGAGCGGGAGGGCCCTACGAGCAGTACTTC.

V is TRBV5-5 and J is TRBJ2-5; 10 bases are shared with TRBD2. The CDR3 is 16 amino acids. V dropped 4 bases and J dropped 1; count of bases not matched to a gene: 7. The germline V gene encodes CDR1 SGHKS and CDR2 YYEKEE (reference sequence). This CDR3 reads CASSRPLAGVQETQYF. The CDR3 coding sequence is TGTGCCAGCAGCCGTCCTCTAGCGGGGGTCCAAGAGACCCAGTACTTC.

The rearrangement joins TRBV15 to TRBJ1-6, with 7 bases aligning to TRBD1. The CDR3 is made up of 15 amino acids. Germline CDR1 is LNHNV and CDR2 is YYDKDF (reference sequence). Unmatched junction bases numbered 6, after V lost 1 base and J lost 9 bases. CDR3 sequence (DNA): TGTGCCACCAGCAGAGGTCAAACAGGGGTTTCACCCCTCCACTTT. Amino acids: CATSRGQTGVSPLHF.

This chain uses TRBV9 with TRBJ2-1; 9 nucleotides align to TRBD1. Germline V gives CDR1 SGDLS, CDR2 YYNGEE. Trimming took 0 bases from V and 4 from J; bases not matched to a gene: 11. CDR3 length: 18 amino acids. CDR3 coding DNA: TGTGCCAGCAGCGTAGTAGGTGGGGGACAGGGATCTTACAATGAGCAGTTCTTC. Amino acid sequence: CASSVVGGGQGSYNEQFF.

The chain employs TRBV29-1 and TRBJ1-1, with a weak D call TRBD1 (6 bases). Germline assignment: CDR1 SQVTM and CDR2 ANQGSEA. This CDR3 has 13 residues. Trimming removed 4 bases at V and 8 bases at J, with 17 bases between. CDR3: CSVVLPGAKEAFF. CDR3 DNA sequence: TGCAGCGTTGTGTTACCGGGGGCTAAAGAAGCTTTCTTT.

This clone was found once. This chain uses TRBV27 with TRBJ1-2, with TRBD1 matching over 8 bases. V dropped 5 bases and J dropped 8; count of bases not matched to a gene: 7. CDR1 is MNHEY and CDR2 is SMNVEV in the germline V gene (reference sequence). The CDR3 runs to 13 residues. CDR3 coding DNA: TGTGCCAGCAGTCTCTCACAGGGGGGAGGCTACACCTTC. Translated: CASSLSQGGGYTF.

CDR3 in amino acids: CAIRRAGDSNEQFF. The CDR3 DNA follows: TGTGCCATCCGCCGGGCGGGGGACTCAAATGAGCAGTTCTTC. The V and J genes are TRBV28 and TRBJ2-1; 7 nucleotides align to TRBD2. The CDR3 is 14 residues long. Germline V gene sequence: CDR1 MDHEN, CDR2 SYDVKM. J was trimmed by 7 bases and V by 10 bases; bases with no gene match: 13. Based on the CDR3 plus reference TRBV28 and TRBJ2-1, the full variable domain is DVKVTQSSRYLVKRTGEKVFLECVQDMDHENMFWYRQDPGLGLRLIYFSYDVKMKEKGDIPEGYSVSREKKERFSLILESASTNQTSMYLCAIRRAGDSNEQFFGPGTRLTVL.

This clone was found a few times. The rearrangement links TRBV11-2 to TRBJ1-6; D is undetermined. Germline CDR1 SGHAT, CDR2 FQNNGV. V was clipped by 3 bases and J by 12 bases, with 12 bases between them. This CDR3 has 13 residues. In DNA form, the CDR3 reads TGTGCCAGCAGCTTGGGTAGCGCGGAACCCCTCCACTTT. Encoded protein: CASSLGSAEPLHF. Complete variable domain (other parts from reference TRBV11-2 and TRBJ1-6): EAGVAQSPRYKIIEKRQSVAFWCNPISGHATLYWYQQILGQGPKLLIQFQNNGVVDDSQLPKDRFSAERLKGVDSTLKIQPAKLEDSAVYLCASSLGSAEPLHFGNGTRLTVT.

The rearrangement uses TRBV28 and TRBJ1-5; D uncertain. CDR1 is MDHEN, CDR2 SYDVKM, per germline. Trimming took off 2 bases at V and 2 bases at J, with 4 bases between the two ends. The length of the CDR3 is 13 residues. CDR3 DNA: TGTGCCAGCAGTTTAACGGGCAATCAGCCCCAGCATTTT. Its translation is CASSLTGNQPQHF.

This rearrangement joins TRBV27 to TRBJ2-7; 7 nucleotides line up with TRBD2. V lost 7 bases and J lost 4; bases outside the gene matches: 13. CDR3 size: 15 residues. From germline, CDR1 is MNHEY and CDR2 SMNVEV (reference sequence). The CDR3 here is CASTLPGEGRYEQYF. The CDR3 DNA reads as TGTGCCAGCACCCTGCCGGGGGAGGGCCGGTACGAGCAGTACTTC.

The sample holds one count of this clone. The CDR3 DNA is TGTGCCAGCCCCCAACGCCGGGACAGGGGCTATGGCTACACCTTC. Its translation: CASPQRRDRGYGYTF. V and J are TRBV13 and TRBJ1-2; TRBD1 matches at 10 bases. The germline V gene has CDR1 PRHDT and CDR2 FYEKMQ (reference sequence). The ends lost 8 bases at V and 4 bases at J; junction bases unmatched: 10. The CDR3 is 15 amino acids.

V and J are TRBV19 and TRBJ2-7, with 9 nucleotides matching TRBD1. Germline V gene lookup returns CDR1 LNHDA and CDR2 SQIVND (reference sequence). The V and J ends lost 4 bases and 3 bases, in that order; junction bases with no gene match: 4. The CDR3 contains 14 residues. The CDR3 nucleotides read TGTGCCAGTAGTAACACGGACAGGGGCTACGAGCAGTACTTC. Its protein product is CASSNTDRGYEQYF.

The V gene is TRBV18, the J gene TRBJ1-5; TRBD1 matches at 11 bases. This CDR3 has 15 amino acids. Germline CDR1 is KGHSH and CDR2 is LQKENI. The V gene end was trimmed by 6 bases and the J gene end by 6 bases; junction bases not matched to a gene: 7. CDR3 nucleotide sequence: TGTGCCAGCTCCCGGGGACAGGGGGAAGGTCAGCCCCAGCATTTT. This gives the protein CASSRGQGEGQPQHF.

The rearrangement joins TRBV29-1 to TRBJ2-3, with 8 positions matching TRBD2. Germline V lookup: CDR1 SQVTM, CDR2 ANQGSEA. The CDR3 contains 13 residues. The ends lost 5 bases at V and 6 bases at J; junction bases unmatched: 7. CDR3 sequence (DNA): TGCAGCGTTACCGGGACTAGATCCGATACGCAGTATTTT. Translating it yields CSVTGTRSDTQYF.

This clone was observed a handful of times. The rearrangement uses TRBV9 and TRBJ2-7; D is uncertain. The germline CDR1 and CDR2 sequences are SGDLS and YYNGEE. With 0 bases removed from V and 3 bases from J, the gap between germline ends came to 13 bases. The CDR3 spans 15 residues. The CDR3 coding sequence is TGTGCCAGCAGCGTAGGAAATAGCCCCAACTACGAGCAGTACTTC. It encodes CASSVGNSPNYEQYF.